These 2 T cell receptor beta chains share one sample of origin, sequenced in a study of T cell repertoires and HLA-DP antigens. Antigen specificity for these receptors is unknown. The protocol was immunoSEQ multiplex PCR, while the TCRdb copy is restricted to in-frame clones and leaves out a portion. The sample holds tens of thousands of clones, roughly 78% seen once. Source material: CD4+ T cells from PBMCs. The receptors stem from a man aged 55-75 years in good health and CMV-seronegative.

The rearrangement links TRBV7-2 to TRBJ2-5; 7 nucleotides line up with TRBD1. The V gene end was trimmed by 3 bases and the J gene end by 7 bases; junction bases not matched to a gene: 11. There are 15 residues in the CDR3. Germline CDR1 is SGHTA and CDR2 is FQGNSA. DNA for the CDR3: TGTGCCAGCAGCTTTAGAGGGGACAGTTCGGGGACCCAGTACTTC. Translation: CASSFRGDSSGTQYF.

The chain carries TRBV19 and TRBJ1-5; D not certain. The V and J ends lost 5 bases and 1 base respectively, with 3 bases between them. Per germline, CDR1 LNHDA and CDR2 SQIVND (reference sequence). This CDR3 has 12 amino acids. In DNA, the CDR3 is TGTGCCAGTAGTGGAAGCAATCAGCCCCAGCATTTT. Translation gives CASSGSNQPQHF. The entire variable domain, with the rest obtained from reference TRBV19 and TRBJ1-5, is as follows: DGGITQSPKYLFRKEGQNVTLSCEQNLNHDAMYWYRQDPGQGLRLIYYSQIVNDFQKGDIAEGYSVSREKKESFPLTVTSAQKNPTAFYLCASSGSNQPQHFGDGTRLSIL.